This TCR beta chain was identified during a study of T cell responses to AZD1222 COVID-19 vaccine. Across the whole study: Second-dose schedules of about 4 or about 12 weeks were combined. Study results and limitations: Donors in the cohort were predominantly white British and more often female, and clonal diversity was possibly underestimated. Sampled repertoires all dated from after the peak T cell response.

Germline V CDR1 and CDR2: LNHNV, YYDKDF (reference sequence). Trimming removed 0 bases from V and 5 bases from J, with 5 bases in between. The CDR3 is 13 amino acids. Comment on this clone: Antigen: not known.

Data came from immunoSEQ multiplex PCR; TCRdb stores just in-frame clones and leaves some out. The repertoire includes about 120,000 clones, over 75% of them detected once, and roughly 8% sits in the top ten. The rearrangement uses TRBV15 and TRBJ1-5; D is uncertain. The input for sequencing was peripheral blood, taken on day 0 of AZD1222 vaccination. This receptor was identified in an adult in good health. The CDR3 protein is CATSRDSYQPQHF. As DNA, the CDR3 is TGTGCCACCAGCAGAGATTCCTATCAGCCCCAGCATTTT.